Presented here are 30 T cell receptor beta chains from one specimen sequenced in a study of CD8 T cells in ankylosing spondylitis. TCRdb processed the 5' RACE reads anew with MiXCR; each CDR3 protein has one entry. The data hold 200,000 to 300,000 distinct CDR3 sequences, with 32% observed a single time. Specimen: blood, either unsorted or a sorted T cell fraction (not recorded which). The receptors were sampled from a male donor with ankylosing spondylitis or in good health (not recorded which).

The gene calls are TRBV6-5 and TRBJ1-1; 7 bases are a match to TRBD1. CDR1 and CDR2 (germline): MNHEY, SVGAGI. With 2 bases clipped from V and 7 bases from J, the junction kept 16 bases outside the gene matches. This CDR3 is 17 amino acids long. CDR3 DNA sequence: TGTGCCAGCAGTTACGATATTATGGGACAGATTCTTCGTGAAGCTTTCTTT. Translated: CASSYDIMGQILREAFF.

This clonotype was counted only a few times. In DNA form, the CDR3 reads TGCAGTGCTGACCTAGCGGGGGGGCCGTCAGATACGCAGTATTTT. Translating it yields CSADLAGGPSDTQYF. The chain has TRBV20-1 and TRBJ2-3, with 12 nucleotides matching TRBD2. This CDR3 has 15 residues. Looked up from germline, CDR1 is DFQATT and CDR2 is SNEGSKA (reference sequence). Trimming took 5 bases from V and 4 from J; bases not matched to a gene: 7.

This clonotype was counted a few times. The chain links TRBV12-3 or TRBV12-4 to TRBJ2-7; D unclear. The CDR3 covers 12 residues. V was shortened by 3 bases and J by 6 bases, with 9 bases between the two germline ends. The CDR3 DNA sequence: TGTGCCAGCAGTTTCCGTCGAGGCGAGCAGTACTTC. This translates into CASSFRRGEQYF.

The chain is built from TRBV20-1 and TRBJ1-1, with TRBD1 matching 7 bases. Germline assignment: CDR1 DFQATT and CDR2 SNEGSKA (reference sequence). V trimming: 6 bases; J trimming: 3 bases; junction bases outside the gene matches: 4. This CDR3 has 12 amino acids. The CDR3 region is CSALGQYTEAFF. The CDR3 bases are TGCAGTGCGTTGGGACAGTACACTGAAGCTTTCTTT.

The chain uses TRBV11-2 and TRBJ2-3; 11 positions agree with TRBD2. V lost 5 bases to trimming and J lost 3 bases; unmatched junction nucleotides: 7. There are 16 residues in the CDR3. Looked up from germline, CDR1 is SGHAT and CDR2 is FQNNGV. The CDR3 loop is CASSPPLAGATDTQYF. Here the CDR3 DNA reads TGTGCCAGCAGCCCTCCACTAGCGGGGGCTACAGATACGCAGTATTTT.

The chain carries TRBV12-3 or TRBV12-4 and TRBJ2-3; D is unclear. The CDR3 has 13 residues. Deletions cut 6 bases from V and 4 bases from J, with 11 bases between. For the CDR3, the DNA is TGTGCCAGCAGCAGACCTGGGGCAGATACGCAGTATTTT. Its translation is CASSRPGADTQYF.

This clonotype has just a few counts. This chain connects TRBV10-3 to TRBJ2-3; 9 nucleotides agree with TRBD2. The CDR3 is 16 residues long. Germline V gene data show CDR1 as ENHRY and CDR2 as SYGVKD. V was pared by 3 bases and J by 2 bases, with 6 bases of the junction left unmatched. CDR3 bases: TGTGCCATCAGTGACCCTCTAGCGGGGAACACAGATACGCAGTATTTT. It yields the protein CAISDPLAGNTDTQYF.

The J gene is TRBJ1-1, the V gene TRBV29-1, with a possible D match to TRBD1 (5 bases). The CDR3 covers 16 residues. Per germline, CDR1 SQVTM and CDR2 ANQGSEA. V gave up 1 base and J gave up 0 bases, with 15 bases separating them. The CDR3 loop reads CSVEGRGGAMNTEAFF. Here the CDR3 DNA reads TGCAGCGTTGAAGGGCGGGGAGGGGCGATGAACACTGAAGCTTTCTTT.

This clonotype was detected only a few times. The gene calls are TRBV6-1 and TRBJ1-2; D ambiguous. Germline assignment: CDR1 MNHNS and CDR2 SASEGT. This CDR3 comprises 14 residues. The V end lost 5 bases, the J end lost 4 bases, and 14 bases lay between the germline ends. CDR3 sequence (DNA): TGTGCCAGCAGTCCGCCTGGTGACTTCTATGGCTACACCTTC. As protein: CASSPPGDFYGYTF.

This clonotype was found a few times. The J gene is TRBJ1-2, the V gene TRBV29-1; D gene unclear. V lost 7 bases, J lost 9 bases, and 21 bases lay in between. CDR3 length: 13 amino acids. The V gene's germline CDR1 is SQVTM and CDR2 ANQGSEA. Written as DNA, the CDR3 is TGCAGCGACCGCGAAGAAGGATGGTTTAGCTACACCTTC. It translates to CSDREEGWFSYTF. Full variable domain (rest looked up from reference TRBV29-1 and TRBJ1-2): SAVISQKPSRDICQRGTSLTIQCQVDSQVTMMFWYRQQPGQSLTLIATANQGSEATYESGFVIDKFPISRPNLTFSTLTVSNMSPEDSSIYLCSDREEGWFSYTFGSGTRLTVV.

This clonotype showed up just a few times. The chain recombines TRBV20-1 with TRBJ2-1, with D possibly being TRBD2 (6 bases). The CDR3 consists of 10 residues. The germline V gene has CDR1 DFQATT and CDR2 SNEGSKA (reference sequence). V was cut by 6 bases and J by 10 bases, with 10 bases left in between. Written as DNA, the CDR3 is TGCAGTGCCCGACTAGGGGAGCAGTTCTTC. It yields the protein CSARLGEQFF.

The J gene is TRBJ2-1, the V gene TRBV10-3; D uncertain. Germline CDR1 reads ENHRY; CDR2 reads SYGVKD. This CDR3 has 15 amino acids. Trimming took 0 bases from V and 3 from J, leaving 9 bases between them. This CDR3 is CAISESSLLYNEQFF. The DNA of the CDR3 is TGTGCCATCAGTGAGTCGTCACTCCTCTACAATGAGCAGTTCTTC.

The chain carries TRBV12-3 or TRBV12-4 and TRBJ2-2; D gene uncertain. The CDR3 covers 14 residues. V lost 6 bases and J 5 bases, leaving 13 bases between the germline ends. Written as DNA, the CDR3 is TGTGCCAGCAGCCACTCAGTAGAGACCGGGGAGCTGTTTTTT. It yields the protein CASSHSVETGELFF.

The sample holds one count of this clonotype. This sequence joins TRBV5-5 and TRBJ2-2, with 12 bases matching TRBD1. Per germline, CDR1 SGHKS and CDR2 YYEKEE (reference sequence). The length of the CDR3 is 15 residues. Germline trimming cut 3 bases from V and 6 bases from J; bases unmatched to any gene: 3. CDR3 residues: CASSSGQGAAGELFF. CDR3 DNA: TGTGCCAGCAGCTCGGGACAGGGGGCCGCCGGGGAGCTGTTTTTT.

The chain carries TRBV4-2 and TRBJ2-5, with D hard to call. The CDR3 runs 14 residues. V lost 4 bases to trimming and J lost 1 base, with 10 bases between them. Germline CDR1 LGHNA, CDR2 YNFKEQ. Written as DNA, the CDR3 is TGTGCCAGCAGCCCTGACCGCTTCCAAGAGACCCAGTACTTC. Amino acid sequence: CASSPDRFQETQYF.

As for this clonotype: Compared with germline, one end of the junction differs, possibly owing to a read error. The chain couples TRBV27 to TRBJ2-1; 9 bases match TRBD1. The CDR3 spans 15 residues. Germline CDR1 MNHEY, CDR2 SMNVEV (reference sequence). In DNA, the CDR3 is TGTGCCAGCAGGCCAGGACAGGGGTGGGCGAATGAGCAGCTCTTC. Protein product: CASRPGQGWANEQLF.

This clonotype was seen repeatedly, ten times or more. The chain uses TRBV7-9 and TRBJ2-5; D uncertain. The CDR3 has 13 amino acids. V was trimmed by 8 bases and J by 2 bases, leaving 12 bases between them. Germline CDR1 SEHNR, CDR2 FQNEAQ (reference sequence). CDR3 protein: CASSPAVQETQYF. CDR3 in DNA: TGTGCCAGCTCCCCCGCCGTGCAAGAGACCCAGTACTTC.

This clonotype has a count of ten or more. The V gene is TRBV12-3 or TRBV12-4, the J gene TRBJ2-3; D assignment may be TRBD1 or TRBD2 (5 bases each). The V gene lost 5 bases and the J gene lost 4 bases, with 10 bases spanning the gap. CDR3 length equals 13 residues. The CDR3 loop is CASSPGTADTQYF. The DNA of the CDR3 is TGTGCCAGCAGTCCCGGGACCGCAGATACGCAGTATTTT.

The V and J genes are TRBV6-4 and TRBJ2-1; 8 positions match TRBD1. The germline V gene encodes CDR1 MRHNA and CDR2 SNTAGT. The J segment lost 9 bases and the V segment lost 0 bases, leaving 10 bases of the junction unmatched. The CDR3 runs to 16 residues. CDR3 region: CASSDSLWTGRSEQFF. CDR3 nucleotides: TGTGCCAGCAGTGACTCGTTATGGACAGGGCGCAGTGAGCAGTTCTTC.

V usage is TRBV7-9 and J usage is TRBJ2-3; no clear D. CDR1 SEHNR and CDR2 FQNEAQ come from the germline V gene (reference sequence). V was shortened by 5 bases and J by 4 bases, with 10 bases between the two germline ends. The length of the CDR3 is 13 residues. CDR3 residues: CASSKQVADTQYF. DNA of the CDR3: TGTGCCAGCAGCAAGCAAGTGGCAGATACGCAGTATTTT.

At least ten counts were recorded for this clonotype. CDR3 DNA: TGCAGTGCGTGTAGGAGGGCGAGGCAAGAGACCCAGTACTTC. Translation: CSACRRARQETQYF. This chain connects TRBV20-1 to TRBJ2-5; a weak D match, TRBD2 (6 bases). The V gene lost 6 bases and the J gene lost 2 bases, with 16 bases spanning the gap. Germline loops: CDR1 DFQATT, CDR2 SNEGSKA (reference sequence). The CDR3 runs to 14 residues.

This clonotype was counted a single time. This rearrangement joins TRBV6-1 to TRBJ1-2, with TRBD1 as a possible D gene (6 bases). Germline-derived CDR1 and CDR2 are MNHNS and SASEGT. V lost 2 bases to trimming and J lost 8 bases, with 9 bases between them. The CDR3 loop spans 12 amino acids. CDR3: CASSEQGNGYTF. In DNA form, the CDR3 reads TGTGCCAGCAGTGAACAGGGGAACGGCTACACCTTC.

This clonotype has a handful of counts. This chain connects TRBV5-1 to TRBJ1-5, with 8 bases that match TRBD1. This CDR3 region has 14 residues. V dropped 4 bases and J dropped 6; count of bases not matched to a gene: 6. The germline CDR1 and CDR2 sequences are SGHRS and YFSETQ. The DNA of the CDR3 is TGCGCCAGCAGCCCCGGACAGGGAGGTCAGCCCCAGCATTTT. This codes for CASSPGQGGQPQHF.

This clonotype was picked up one time. The V and J genes are TRBV12-3 or TRBV12-4 and TRBJ2-2, with 7 bases lining up with TRBD1. V trimming: 6 bases; J trimming: 5 bases; junction bases outside the gene matches: 9. This CDR3 is built from 15 residues. CDR3 in DNA: TGTGCCAGCAGGAGAAGCAGGGGGTGGACCGGGGAGCTGTTTTTT. Translated, it gives CASRRSRGWTGELFF.

Ten or more counts support this clonotype. The chain combines TRBV15 with TRBJ2-1; D remains ambiguous. The CDR3 covers 14 residues. With 0 bases removed from V and 5 bases from J, the gap between germline ends came to 8 bases. Germline values: CDR1 LNHNV, CDR2 YYDKDF (reference sequence). CDR3 nucleotides: TGTGCCACCAGCAGAGATGGCAGGAACAATGAGCAGTTCTTC. It translates to CATSRDGRNNEQFF.

The V gene is TRBV12-3 or TRBV12-4, the J gene TRBJ1-1; D may be TRBD1 (5 bases). V was cut by 5 bases and J by 2 bases, with 12 bases left in between. The CDR3 has 14 residues. In nucleotides, the CDR3 is TGTGCCAGCAGTCCTGGGACGGCAAACACTGAAGCTTTCTTT. Amino acids: CASSPGTANTEAFF.

This clonotype was observed a handful of times. The V call is TRBV10-2, the J call TRBJ2-7, with a tentative D call TRBD1 (6 bases). The CDR3 consists of 14 residues. The V end lost 10 bases, the J end lost 0 bases, and 16 bases lay between the germline ends. Germline CDR1 reads WSHSY; CDR2 reads SAAADI. This chain's CDR3 is CATEDSLSSYEQYF. The CDR3 DNA follows: TGCGCCACCGAGGACAGTCTGAGCTCCTACGAGCAGTACTTC.

The chain carries TRBV20-1 and TRBJ1-1, with 12 nucleotides matching TRBD1. After removal of 0 bases from V and 6 bases from J, the junction contained 5 bases not matched to a gene. Germline V gene sequence: CDR1 DFQATT, CDR2 SNEGSKA (reference sequence). CDR3 length: 15 residues. Here the CDR3 DNA reads TGCAGTGCTAGAGAGGGACAGGGGGCTCGTTCTGAAGCTTTCTTT. Amino acids: CSAREGQGARSEAFF.

The V call is TRBV18, the J call TRBJ2-1, with unresolved D. The CDR3 is 12 amino acids. V lost 4 bases, J lost 8 bases, and 9 bases lay in between. Germline CDR1 is KGHSH and CDR2 is LQKENI. The CDR3 region is CASSLRDDEQFF. The DNA of the CDR3 is TGTGCCAGCTCACTGAGAGATGATGAGCAGTTCTTC.

This clonotype was recorded only once. The genes are TRBV5-1 and TRBJ1-2; 8 nucleotides agree with TRBD1. The germline CDR1 and CDR2 sequences are SGHRS and YFSETQ. This CDR3 has 15 amino acids. J was trimmed by 8 bases and V by 2 bases; bases with no gene match: 11. The CDR3 loop reads CASSFMTGDLGGYTF. In nucleotides, the CDR3 is TGCGCCAGCAGCTTTATGACAGGGGACCTAGGAGGCTACACCTTC.